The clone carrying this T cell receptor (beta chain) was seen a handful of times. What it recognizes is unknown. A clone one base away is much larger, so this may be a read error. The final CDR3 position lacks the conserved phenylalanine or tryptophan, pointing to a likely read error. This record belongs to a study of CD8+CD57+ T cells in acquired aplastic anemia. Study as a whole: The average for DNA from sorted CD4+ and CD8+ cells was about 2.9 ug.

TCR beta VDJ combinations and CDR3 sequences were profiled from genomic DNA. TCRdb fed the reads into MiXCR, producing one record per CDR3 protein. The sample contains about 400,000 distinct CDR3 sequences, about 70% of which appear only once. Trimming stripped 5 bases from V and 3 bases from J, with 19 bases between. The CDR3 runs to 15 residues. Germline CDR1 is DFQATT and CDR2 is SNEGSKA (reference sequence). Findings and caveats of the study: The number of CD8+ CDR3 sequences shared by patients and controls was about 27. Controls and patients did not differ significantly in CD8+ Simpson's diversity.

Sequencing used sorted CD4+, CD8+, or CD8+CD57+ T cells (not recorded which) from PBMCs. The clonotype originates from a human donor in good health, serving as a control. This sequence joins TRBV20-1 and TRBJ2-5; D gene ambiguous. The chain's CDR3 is CSARDSSSVEETQYL. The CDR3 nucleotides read TGCAGTGCTCGTGACTCGAGTTCCGTCGAAGAGACCCAGTACCTC.